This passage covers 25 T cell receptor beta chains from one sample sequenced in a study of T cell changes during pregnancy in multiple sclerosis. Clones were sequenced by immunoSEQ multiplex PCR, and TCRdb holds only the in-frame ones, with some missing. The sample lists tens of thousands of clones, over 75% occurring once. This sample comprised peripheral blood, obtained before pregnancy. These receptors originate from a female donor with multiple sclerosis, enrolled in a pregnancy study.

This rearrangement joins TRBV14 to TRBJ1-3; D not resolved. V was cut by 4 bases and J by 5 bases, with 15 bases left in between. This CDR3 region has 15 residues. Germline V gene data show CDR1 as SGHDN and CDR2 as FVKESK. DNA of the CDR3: TGTGCCAGCAGCCCACCGGAGGGCTTAAGAAACACCATATATTTT. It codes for CASSPPEGLRNTIYF. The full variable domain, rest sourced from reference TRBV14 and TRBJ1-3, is EAGVTQFPSHSVIEKGQTVTLRCDPISGHDNLYWYRRVMGKEIKFLLHFVKESKQDESGMPNNRFLAERTGGTYSTLKVQPAELEDSGVYFCASSPPEGLRNTIYFGEGSWLTVV.

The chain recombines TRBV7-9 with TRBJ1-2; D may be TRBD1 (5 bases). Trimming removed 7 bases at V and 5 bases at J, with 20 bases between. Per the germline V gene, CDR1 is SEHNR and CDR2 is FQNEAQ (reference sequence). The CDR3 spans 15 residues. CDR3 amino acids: CASTHRGGERYGYTF. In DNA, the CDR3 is TGTGCCAGCACTCACCGGGGCGGGGAGCGGTATGGCTACACCTTC.

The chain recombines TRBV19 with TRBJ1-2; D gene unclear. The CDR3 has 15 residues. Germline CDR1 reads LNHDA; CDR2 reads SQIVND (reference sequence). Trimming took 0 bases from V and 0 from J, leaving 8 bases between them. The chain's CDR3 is CASSIDVRANYGYTF. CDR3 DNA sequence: TGTGCCAGTAGTATAGACGTGCGGGCTAACTATGGCTACACCTTC.

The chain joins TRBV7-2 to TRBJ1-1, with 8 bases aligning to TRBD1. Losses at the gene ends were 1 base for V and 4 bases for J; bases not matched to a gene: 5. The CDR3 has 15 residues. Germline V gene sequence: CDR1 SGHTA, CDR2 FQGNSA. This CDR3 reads CASSLEGRGLTEAFF. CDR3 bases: TGTGCCAGCAGCTTAGAAGGCAGGGGGCTCACTGAAGCTTTCTTT.

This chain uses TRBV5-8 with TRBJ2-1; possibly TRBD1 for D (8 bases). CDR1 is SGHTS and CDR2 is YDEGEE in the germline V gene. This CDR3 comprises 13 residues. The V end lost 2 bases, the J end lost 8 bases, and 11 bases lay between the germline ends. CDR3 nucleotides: TGTGCCAGCAGCTTACAGGGGGGGGATGAGCAGTTCTTC. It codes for CASSLQGGDEQFF.

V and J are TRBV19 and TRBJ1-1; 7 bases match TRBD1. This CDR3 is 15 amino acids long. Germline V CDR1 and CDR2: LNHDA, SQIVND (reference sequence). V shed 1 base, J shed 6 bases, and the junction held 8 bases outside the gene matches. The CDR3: CASSIAPTGRAEAFF. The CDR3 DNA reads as TGTGCCAGTAGTATAGCCCCGACAGGGCGGGCTGAAGCTTTCTTT.

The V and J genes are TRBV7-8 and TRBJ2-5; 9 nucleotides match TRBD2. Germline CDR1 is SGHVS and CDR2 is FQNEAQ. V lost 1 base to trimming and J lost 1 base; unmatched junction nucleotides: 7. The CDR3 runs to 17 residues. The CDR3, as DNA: TGTGCCAGCAGCTTAGGTCTGAGCGGGGGGTCCCAAGAGACCCAGTACTTC. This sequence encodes CASSLGLSGGSQETQYF.

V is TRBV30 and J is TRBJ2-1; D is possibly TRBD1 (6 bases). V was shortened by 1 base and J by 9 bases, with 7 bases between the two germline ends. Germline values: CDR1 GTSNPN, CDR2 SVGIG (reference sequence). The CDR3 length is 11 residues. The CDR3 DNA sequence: TGTGCCTGGAGTGACAGGGCTGAGCAGTTCTTC. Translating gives CAWSDRAEQFF.

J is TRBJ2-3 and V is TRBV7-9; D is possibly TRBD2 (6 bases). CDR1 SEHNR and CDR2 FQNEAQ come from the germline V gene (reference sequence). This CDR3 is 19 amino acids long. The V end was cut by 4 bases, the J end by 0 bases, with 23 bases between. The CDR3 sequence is CASSSPRDSYTASTDTQYF. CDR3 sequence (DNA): TGTGCCAGCAGCTCGCCCCGGGACTCCTATACGGCTAGCACAGATACGCAGTATTTT.

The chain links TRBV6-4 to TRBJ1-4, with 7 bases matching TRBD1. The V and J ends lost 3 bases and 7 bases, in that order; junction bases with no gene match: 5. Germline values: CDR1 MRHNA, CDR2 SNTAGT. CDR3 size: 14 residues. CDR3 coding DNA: TGTGCCAGCAGTGAAAGGACAGGTGGTGAAAAACTGTTTTTT. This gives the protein CASSERTGGEKLFF.

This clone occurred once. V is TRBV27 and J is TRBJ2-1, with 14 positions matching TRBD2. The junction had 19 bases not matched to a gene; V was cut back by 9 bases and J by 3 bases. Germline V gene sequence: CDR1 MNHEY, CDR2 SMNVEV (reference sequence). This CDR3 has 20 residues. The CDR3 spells CARKICRTSGGLHFYNEQFF. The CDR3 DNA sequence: TGTGCCAGGAAGATATGTCGGACTAGCGGGGGGCTTCACTTCTACAATGAGCAGTTCTTC.

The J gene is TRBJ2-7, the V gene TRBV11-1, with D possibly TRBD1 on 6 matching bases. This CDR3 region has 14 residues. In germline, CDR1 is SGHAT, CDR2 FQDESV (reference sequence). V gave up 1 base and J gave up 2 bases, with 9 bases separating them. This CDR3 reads CASSLDYRAYEQYF. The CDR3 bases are TGTGCCAGCAGCTTAGACTACAGGGCCTACGAGCAGTACTTC.

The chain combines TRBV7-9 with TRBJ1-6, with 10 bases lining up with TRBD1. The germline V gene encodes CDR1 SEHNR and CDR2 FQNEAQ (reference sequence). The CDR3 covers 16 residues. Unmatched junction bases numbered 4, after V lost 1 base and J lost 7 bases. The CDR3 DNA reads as TGTGCCAGCAGCTTAGGACAGGGGGCGTGGAATTCACCCCTCCACTTT. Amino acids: CASSLGQGAWNSPLHF.

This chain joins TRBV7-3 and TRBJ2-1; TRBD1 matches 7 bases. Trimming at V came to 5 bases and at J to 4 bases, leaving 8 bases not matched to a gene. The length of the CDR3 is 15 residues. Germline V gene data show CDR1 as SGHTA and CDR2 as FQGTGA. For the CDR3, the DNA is TGTGCCAGCAGCACCGGACAGGAACGTTACAATGAGCAGTTCTTC. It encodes CASSTGQERYNEQFF.

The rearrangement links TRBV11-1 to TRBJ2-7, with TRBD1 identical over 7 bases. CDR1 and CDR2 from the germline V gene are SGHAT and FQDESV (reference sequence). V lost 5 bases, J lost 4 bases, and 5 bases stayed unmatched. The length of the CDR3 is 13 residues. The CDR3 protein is CASSQGQIYEQYF. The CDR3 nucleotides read TGTGCCAGCAGCCAGGGACAGATATACGAGCAGTACTTC. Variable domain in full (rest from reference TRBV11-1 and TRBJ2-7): EAEVAQSPRYKITEKSQAVAFWCDPISGHATLYWYRQILGQGPELLVQFQDESVVDDSQLPKDRFSAERLKGVDSTLKIQPAELGDSAMYLCASSQGQIYEQYFGPGTRLTVT.

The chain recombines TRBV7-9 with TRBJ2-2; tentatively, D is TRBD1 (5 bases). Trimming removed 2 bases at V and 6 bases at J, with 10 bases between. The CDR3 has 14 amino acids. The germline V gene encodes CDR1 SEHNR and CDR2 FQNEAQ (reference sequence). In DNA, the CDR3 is TGTGCCAGCAGCTTATTTGGGGCGGCCGGGGAGCTGTTTTTT. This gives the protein CASSLFGAAGELFF.

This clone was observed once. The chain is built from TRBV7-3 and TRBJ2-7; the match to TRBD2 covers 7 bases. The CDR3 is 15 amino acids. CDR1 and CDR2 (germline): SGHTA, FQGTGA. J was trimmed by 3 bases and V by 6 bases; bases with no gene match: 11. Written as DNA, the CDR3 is TGTGCCAGCAGTGGCGGGGTGGGGGGGAACTACGAGCAGTACTTC. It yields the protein CASSGGVGGNYEQYF.

The CDR3 DNA sequence: TGTGCCAGCAGTTCCACTAGCGTCCGGGTATCCGAGCAGTACTTC. This encodes CASSSTSVRVSEQYF. The rearrangement uses TRBV6-5 and TRBJ2-7, with 7 bases that match TRBD2. Germline V gene sequence: CDR1 MNHEY, CDR2 SVGAGI. Losses at the gene ends were 4 bases for V and 6 bases for J; bases not matched to a gene: 12. The CDR3 is made up of 15 amino acids.

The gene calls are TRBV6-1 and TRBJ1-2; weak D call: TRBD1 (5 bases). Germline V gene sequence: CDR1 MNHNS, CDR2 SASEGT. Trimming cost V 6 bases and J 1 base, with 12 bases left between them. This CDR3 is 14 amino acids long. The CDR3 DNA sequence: TGTGCCAGCAGCCCGTGGGGGGGTAACTATGGCTACACCTTC. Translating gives CASSPWGGNYGYTF.

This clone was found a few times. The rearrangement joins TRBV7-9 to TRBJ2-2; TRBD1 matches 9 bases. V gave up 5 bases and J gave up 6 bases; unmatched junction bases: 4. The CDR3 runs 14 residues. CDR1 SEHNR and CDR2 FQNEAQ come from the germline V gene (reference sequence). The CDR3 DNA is TGTGCCAGCAGCACCGACAGGGGGGCCGGGGAGCTGTTTTTT. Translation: CASSTDRGAGELFF.

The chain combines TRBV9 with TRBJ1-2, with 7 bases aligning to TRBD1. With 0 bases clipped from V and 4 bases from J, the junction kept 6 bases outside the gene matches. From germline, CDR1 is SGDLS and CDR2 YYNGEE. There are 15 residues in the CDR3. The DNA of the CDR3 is TGTGCCAGCAGCGTAGCTGAGACAGGGTTCTATGGCTACACCTTC. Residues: CASSVAETGFYGYTF. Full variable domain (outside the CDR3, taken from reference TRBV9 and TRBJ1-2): DSGVTQTPKHLITATGQRVTLRCSPRSGDLSVYWYQQSLDQGLQFLIQYYNGEERAKGNILERFSAQQFPDLHSELNLSSLELGDSALYFCASSVAETGFYGYTFGSGTRLTVV.

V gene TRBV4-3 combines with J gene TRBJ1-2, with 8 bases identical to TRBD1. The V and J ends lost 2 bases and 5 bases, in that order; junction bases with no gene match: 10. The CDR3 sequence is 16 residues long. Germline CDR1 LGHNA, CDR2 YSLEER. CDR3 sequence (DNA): TGCGCCAGCAGCCAAAGACCAGGACAGGGTCCGTATGGCTACACCTTC. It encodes CASSQRPGQGPYGYTF.

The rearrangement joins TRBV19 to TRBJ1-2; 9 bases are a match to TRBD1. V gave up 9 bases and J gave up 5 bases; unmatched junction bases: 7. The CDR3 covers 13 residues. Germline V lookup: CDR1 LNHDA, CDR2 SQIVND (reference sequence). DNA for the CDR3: TGTGCCAGCGCCCCGACAGGGGGATATGGCTACACCTTC. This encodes CASAPTGGYGYTF.

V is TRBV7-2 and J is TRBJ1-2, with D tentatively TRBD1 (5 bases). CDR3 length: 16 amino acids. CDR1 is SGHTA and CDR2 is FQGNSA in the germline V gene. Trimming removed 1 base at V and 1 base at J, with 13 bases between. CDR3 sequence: CASSLGRAGNNYGYTF. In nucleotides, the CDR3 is TGTGCCAGCAGCTTAGGACGGGCAGGGAATAACTATGGCTACACCTTC. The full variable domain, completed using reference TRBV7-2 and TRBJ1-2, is GAGVSQSPSNKVTEKGKDVELRCDPISGHTALYWYRQSLGQGLEFLIYFQGNSAPDKSGLPSDRFSAERTGGSVSTLTIQRTQQEDSAVYLCASSLGRAGNNYGYTFGSGTRLTVV.

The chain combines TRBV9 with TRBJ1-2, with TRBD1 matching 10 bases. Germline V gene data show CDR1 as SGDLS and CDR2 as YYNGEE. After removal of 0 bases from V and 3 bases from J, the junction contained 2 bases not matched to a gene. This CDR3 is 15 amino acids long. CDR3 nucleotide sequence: TGTGCCAGCAGCGTAGTGGGGACAGGGGACTATGGCTACACCTTC. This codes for CASSVVGTGDYGYTF.